This entry lists 22 T cell receptor beta chains sequenced from one sample in a study of cytomegalovirus exposure and HLA in healthy donors. Use of 60 Vbeta and 13 Jbeta primers characterized the PCR. The repertoire was sequenced with immunoSEQ multiplex PCR; TCRdb's copy has only in-frame clones and lacks some. The sample includes 120,000 or so clones, over 15% of them seen just once. The sequencing input was PBMCs. All receptors come from a young woman in good health and CMV-seronegative.

This clone was observed a handful of times. Additional DNA sequences in this sample encode the identical CDR3. The V and J genes are TRBV2 and TRBJ2-7; D ambiguous. Trimming stripped 6 bases from V and 3 bases from J, with 6 bases between. Looked up from germline, CDR1 is SNHLY and CDR2 is FYNNEI. The CDR3 runs to 11 residues. CDR3: CASSPSYEQYF. Written as DNA, the CDR3 is TGTGCCAGCAGCCCCAGCTACGAGCAGTACTTC.

The V call is TRBV16, the J call TRBJ1-2; 7 bases agree with TRBD1. The germline gives CDR1 KGHSY, CDR2 FQNENV. CDR3 length: 13 amino acids. The trim removed 4 bases at V and 7 bases at J, leaving 6 bases unmatched. The chain's CDR3 is CASSPSGTVGYTF. CDR3 coding DNA: TGTGCCAGCAGCCCGTCCGGGACAGTTGGCTACACCTTC.

This clone was counted a few times. The J gene is TRBJ2-7, the V gene TRBV5-1; 7 bases line up with TRBD2. The CDR3 has 14 amino acids. The junction had 7 bases not matched to a gene; V was cut back by 0 bases and J by 7 bases. CDR1 SGHRS and CDR2 YFSETQ come from the germline V gene. This CDR3 is CASSLAGPAGEQYF. The CDR3 bases are TGCGCCAGCAGCTTGGCCGGACCAGCGGGGGAGCAGTACTTC.

This clone occurred a few times. The chain carries TRBV19 and TRBJ2-5; 12 bases agree with TRBD2. The CDR3 consists of 16 residues. The germline V gene has CDR1 LNHDA and CDR2 SQIVND (reference sequence). Trimming cost V 5 bases and J 3 bases; bases outside gene matches: 7. CDR3 sequence reads: CASSLRLAGEEETQYF. CDR3 in DNA: TGTGCCAGTAGTTTAAGACTAGCGGGAGAAGAAGAGACCCAGTACTTC.

This clone was observed many times. This rearrangement joins TRBV7-2 to TRBJ2-7, with 7 bases matching TRBD1. This CDR3 contains 14 residues. J gave up 3 bases and V 7 bases, and 9 bases lay outside the gene matches. Germline V lookup: CDR1 SGHTA, CDR2 FQGNSA. The CDR3 here is CASTLQGSLYEQYF. CDR3 sequence (DNA): TGTGCCAGCACCCTACAGGGGTCACTCTACGAGCAGTACTTC.

The chain couples TRBV13 to TRBJ1-2; unclear D gene. Trimming removed 4 bases at V and 8 bases at J, with 17 bases between. The CDR3 totals 14 residues. Per the germline V gene, CDR1 is PRHDT and CDR2 is FYEKMQ (reference sequence). CDR3 DNA sequence: TGTGCCAGCAGCTCGGAAAAAATGGTACTAGGCTACACCTTC. It codes for CASSSEKMVLGYTF.

The genes are TRBV5-4 and TRBJ2-7; unclear D gene. This CDR3 comprises 16 residues. Trimming shortened V by 3 bases and J by 2 bases, and 18 bases separated the two germline ends. Germline V gene data show CDR1 as SGHNT and CDR2 as YYREEE (reference sequence). The CDR3 protein is CASSSSVSRSPYEQYF. The CDR3 nucleotides read TGTGCCAGCAGCTCCAGTGTATCTCGTAGCCCCTACGAGCAGTACTTC.

Remarks on this clone: Germline is not matched at one junction end, which may reflect a read error. V gene TRBV7-7 combines with J gene TRBJ2-1; 13 nucleotides agree with TRBD2. The CDR3 spans 16 residues. Germline CDR1 is SSHAT and CDR2 is FNYEAQ (reference sequence). CDR3 bases: TGTGCTAGCAGCCTTGGGGGACTAGCGGGGTACAATGAGCAGTTCTTC. This gives the protein CASSLGGLAGYNEQFF.

The chain combines TRBV7-6 with TRBJ1-3; D not resolved. V was shortened by 5 bases and J by 2 bases, with 13 bases between the two germline ends. CDR3 length: 15 amino acids. CDR1 and CDR2 from the germline V gene are SGHVS and FNYEAQ. The CDR3 DNA reads TGTGCCAGCAGCCCCGACGGAACAGCTGGAAACACCATATATTTT. It yields the protein CASSPDGTAGNTIYF.

This clone has only a few counts. The V gene is TRBV6-1, the J gene TRBJ2-1; TRBD2 matches 13 bases. After removal of 6 bases from V and 8 bases from J, the junction contained 7 bases not matched to a gene. CDR1 is MNHNS, CDR2 SASEGT, per germline. The CDR3 spans 15 residues. The CDR3 protein is CASRRTSGSSDEQFF. CDR3 DNA: TGTGCCAGCAGAAGGACTAGCGGGAGTTCCGATGAGCAGTTCTTC.

This clone was seen a few times. The chain carries TRBV18 and TRBJ1-4; TRBD1 aligns across 9 bases. V shed 1 base and J 7 bases; nucleotides not matched to a gene: 4. This CDR3 contains 15 residues. Germline V CDR1 and CDR2: KGHSH, LQKENI. The CDR3 region has the DNA TGTGCCAGCTCACCACAGGGACAGGGTCTTGAAAAACTGTTTTTT. Residues: CASSPQGQGLEKLFF.

A few counts support this clone. The genes are TRBV4-1 and TRBJ1-1; no clear D gene. Trimming took 3 bases from V and 7 from J, leaving 21 bases between them. CDR3 length: 16 residues. Germline V gene data show CDR1 as MGHRA and CDR2 as YSYEKL. Here the CDR3 reads CASSHWPDPEGSEAFF. CDR3 DNA sequence: TGCGCCAGCAGCCATTGGCCCGACCCTGAAGGGAGTGAAGCTTTCTTT.

This chain joins TRBV19 and TRBJ1-4, with 7 bases matching TRBD1. Germline lookup yields CDR1 LNHDA and CDR2 SQIVND (reference sequence). V shed 6 bases and J 13 bases; nucleotides not matched to a gene: 8. The CDR3 covers 12 residues. The CDR3 loop reads CASSDRVSRLFF. CDR3 sequence (DNA): TGTGCCAGTAGCGACAGGGTATCGCGACTGTTTTTT.

The chain employs TRBV6-5 and TRBJ1-6; TRBD1 matches 11 bases. V shed 5 bases, J shed 9 bases, and the junction held 6 bases outside the gene matches. CDR3 size: 15 residues. CDR1 MNHEY and CDR2 SVGAGI come from the germline V gene. The DNA for the CDR3 is TGTGCCAGCAGTGGGGGACAGGGGGGAGGTTCACCCCTCCACTTT. Protein: CASSGGQGGGSPLHF.

The V call is TRBV4-2, the J call TRBJ2-3; 7 bases fit TRBD2. V was pared by 4 bases and J by 4 bases, with 8 bases of the junction left unmatched. Germline V gives CDR1 LGHNA, CDR2 YNFKEQ. The CDR3 runs 15 residues. DNA of the CDR3: TGTGCCAGCAGCCTCAGACTAGCTGGGTCAGATACGCAGTATTTT. This codes for CASSLRLAGSDTQYF.

This clone was recorded a few times. The rearrangement uses TRBV7-2 and TRBJ1-2; TRBD1 agrees at 8 bases. Germline CDR1 and CDR2: SGHTA and FQGNSA. V shed 5 bases, J shed 12 bases, and the junction held 11 bases outside the gene matches. The CDR3 runs to 13 residues. CDR3 in amino acids: CASSATTGGHHTF. The CDR3 DNA sequence: TGTGCCAGCAGCGCAACCACAGGGGGTCATCACACCTTC.

This clone came up a few times. The chain is built from TRBV7-3 and TRBJ2-3; D is unresolved. V dropped 5 bases and J dropped 4 bases, with 10 bases sitting between them. CDR1 and CDR2 from the germline V gene are SGHTA and FQGTGA. This CDR3 is 13 amino acids long. This CDR3 reads CASSQSGPDTQYF. CDR3 nucleotides: TGTGCCAGCAGCCAAAGTGGGCCAGATACGCAGTATTTT.

This clone was seen only a few times. The CDR3, as DNA: TGTGCCAGCAGCAGGTACAGGGGTGCCGGGGAGCTGTTTTTT. This sequence encodes CASSRYRGAGELFF. The chain is built from TRBV5-4 and TRBJ2-2; 7 nucleotides agree with TRBD1. The CDR3 is 14 amino acids. V lost 4 bases, J lost 6 bases, and 6 bases stayed unmatched. Germline V CDR1 and CDR2: SGHNT, YYREEE (reference sequence).

This sequence joins TRBV1 and TRBJ2-5; TRBD2 was called by the table and not checked on the DNA. TRBV1 is a documented pseudogene. The CDR3 spans 17 residues. The DNA for the CDR3 is TGCACCAGCAGCCAAGATGGACTAGCGGGAACCTTAGGGACCCAGTACTTC. Protein product: CTSSQDGLAGTLGTQYF.

The chain employs TRBV19 and TRBJ1-2; TRBD1 is a possible D gene (6 bases). CDR1 is LNHDA, CDR2 SQIVND, per germline (reference sequence). This CDR3 spans 21 amino acids. Deletions cut 3 bases from V and 3 bases from J, with 32 bases between. The CDR3 protein is CASSIGGATPTLGDFDYGYTF. The CDR3 nucleotides are TGTGCCAGTAGTATTGGGGGGGCTACTCCGACCCTCGGGGATTTTGACTATGGCTACACCTTC.

The V gene is TRBV6-1, the J gene TRBJ1-2, with TRBD1 as a possible D gene (5 bases). The CDR3 runs 16 residues. The V end lost 3 bases, the J end lost 4 bases, and 18 bases lay between the germline ends. Germline V lookup: CDR1 MNHNS, CDR2 SASEGT. The CDR3 reads CASSEGGAGGGYGYTF. The CDR3 DNA reads as TGTGCCAGCAGTGAGGGAGGGGCGGGGGGAGGCTATGGCTACACCTTC.

This clone was detected only a few times. The chain carries TRBV4-1 and TRBJ1-2, with 8 bases fitting TRBD1. V lost 0 bases and J lost 4; bases outside the gene matches: 7. The CDR3 consists of 16 residues. CDR1 and CDR2 (germline): MGHRA, YSYEKL. This CDR3 is CASSQDPQGASYGYTF. CDR3 in DNA: TGCGCCAGCAGCCAAGATCCTCAGGGGGCGAGCTATGGCTACACCTTC.